Below, one TCR beta chain is given with its context. The data were taken from a study of T cell changes during pregnancy in multiple sclerosis. The CDR3 has 13 amino acids. The germline V gene has CDR1 MGHDK and CDR2 SYGVNS. V was pared by 8 bases and J by 4 bases, with 14 bases between. Using immunoSEQ multiplex PCR, the repertoire was profiled, and TCRdb retains in-frame clones only, with some absent. This table has nearly 40,000 clones, about 91% appearing once. The sequencing used CD4+ T cells from peripheral blood mononuclear cells, collected in the third trimester of pregnancy. This TCR was sampled from a female donor with multiple sclerosis, enrolled in a pregnancy study. The V call is TRBV25-1, the J call TRBJ1-2, with D tentatively TRBD1 (5 bases). CDR3 residues: CASLKGEGYGYTF. CDR3 bases: TGTGCCAGCCTGAAAGGGGAGGGCTATGGCTACACCTTC.